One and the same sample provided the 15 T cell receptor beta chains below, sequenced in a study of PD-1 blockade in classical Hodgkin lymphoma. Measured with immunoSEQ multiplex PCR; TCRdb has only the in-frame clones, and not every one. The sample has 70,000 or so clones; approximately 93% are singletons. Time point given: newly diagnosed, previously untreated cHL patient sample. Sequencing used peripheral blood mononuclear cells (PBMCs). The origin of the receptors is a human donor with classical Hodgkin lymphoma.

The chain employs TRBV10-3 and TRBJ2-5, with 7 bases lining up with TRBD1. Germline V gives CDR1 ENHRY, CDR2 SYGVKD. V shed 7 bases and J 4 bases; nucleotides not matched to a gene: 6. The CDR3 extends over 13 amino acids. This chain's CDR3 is CAIKGGYAETQYF. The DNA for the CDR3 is TGTGCCATCAAAGGGGGCTATGCAGAGACCCAGTACTTC.

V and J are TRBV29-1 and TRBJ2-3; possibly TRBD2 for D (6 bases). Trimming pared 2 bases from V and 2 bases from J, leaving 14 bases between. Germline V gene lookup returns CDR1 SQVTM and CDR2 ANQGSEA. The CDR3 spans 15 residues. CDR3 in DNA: TGCAGCGTTGAATTGCGGGACGATCCCACAGATACGCAGTATTTT. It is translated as CSVELRDDPTDTQYF.

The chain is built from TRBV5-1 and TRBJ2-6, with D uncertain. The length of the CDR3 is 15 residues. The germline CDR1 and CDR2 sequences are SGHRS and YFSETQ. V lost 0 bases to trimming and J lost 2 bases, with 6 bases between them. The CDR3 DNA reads TGCGCCAGCAGCTTGGATGGGGCTGGGGCCAACGTCCTGACTTTC. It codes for CASSLDGAGANVLTF. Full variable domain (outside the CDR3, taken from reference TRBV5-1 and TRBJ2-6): KAGVTQTPRYLIKTRGQQVTLSCSPISGHRSVSWYQQTPGQGLQFLFEYFSETQRNKGNFPGRFSGRQFSNSRSEMNVSTLELGDSALYLCASSLDGAGANVLTFGAGSRLTVL.

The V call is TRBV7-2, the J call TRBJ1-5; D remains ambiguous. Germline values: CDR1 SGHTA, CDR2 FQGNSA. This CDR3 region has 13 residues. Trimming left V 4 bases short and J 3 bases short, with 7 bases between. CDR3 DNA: TGTGCCAGCAGCTCGAGGGACAATCAGCCCCAGCATTTT. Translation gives CASSSRDNQPQHF. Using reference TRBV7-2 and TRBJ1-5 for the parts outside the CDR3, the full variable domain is GAGVSQSPSNKVTEKGKDVELRCDPISGHTALYWYRQSLGQGLEFLIYFQGNSAPDKSGLPSDRFSAERTGGSVSTLTIQRTQQEDSAVYLCASSSRDNQPQHFGDGTRLSIL.

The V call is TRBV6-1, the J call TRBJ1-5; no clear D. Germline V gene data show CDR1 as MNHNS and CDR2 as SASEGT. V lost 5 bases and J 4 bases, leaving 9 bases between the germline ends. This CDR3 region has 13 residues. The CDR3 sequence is CASSITANQPQHF. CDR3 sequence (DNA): TGTGCCAGCAGTATCACAGCGAATCAGCCCCAGCATTTT.

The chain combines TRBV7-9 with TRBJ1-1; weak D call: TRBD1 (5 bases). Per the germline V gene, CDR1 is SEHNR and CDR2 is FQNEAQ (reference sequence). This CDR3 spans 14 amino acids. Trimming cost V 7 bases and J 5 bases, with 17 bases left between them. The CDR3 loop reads CASIYLGGGTEAFF. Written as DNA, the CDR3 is TGTGCCAGCATTTATCTCGGGGGTGGTACTGAAGCTTTCTTT.

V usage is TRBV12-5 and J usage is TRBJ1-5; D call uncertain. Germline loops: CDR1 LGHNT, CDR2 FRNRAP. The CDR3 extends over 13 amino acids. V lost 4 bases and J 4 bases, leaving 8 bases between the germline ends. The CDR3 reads CASGSQFNQPQHF. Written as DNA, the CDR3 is TGTGCTAGTGGTTCCCAGTTTAATCAGCCCCAGCATTTT.

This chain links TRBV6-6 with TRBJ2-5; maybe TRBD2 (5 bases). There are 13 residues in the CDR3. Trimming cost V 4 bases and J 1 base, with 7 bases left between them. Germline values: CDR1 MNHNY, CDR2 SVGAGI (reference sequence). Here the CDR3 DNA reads TGTGCCAGCAGTTTAGGAGGCCAAGAGACCCAGTACTTC. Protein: CASSLGGQETQYF.

CDR3 bases: TGTGCCAGCAGCTCAACGGGACTACCCCCTCCAGCCTACAATGAGCAGTTCTTC. Amino acid sequence: CASSSTGLPPPAYNEQFF. The chain links TRBV5-7 to TRBJ2-1; 7 bases are shared with TRBD2. TRBV5-7 is labeled an ORF, and its function is uncertain. CDR3 length equals 18 residues. With V trimmed by 3 bases and J by 2 bases, 14 bases remained unmatched.

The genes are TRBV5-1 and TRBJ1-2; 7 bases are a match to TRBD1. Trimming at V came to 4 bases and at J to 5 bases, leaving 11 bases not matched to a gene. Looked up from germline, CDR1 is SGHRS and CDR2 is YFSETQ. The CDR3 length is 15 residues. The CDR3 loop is CASSPGRGPAYGYTF. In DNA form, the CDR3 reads TGCGCCAGCAGCCCGGGGAGGGGGCCCGCTTATGGCTACACCTTC.

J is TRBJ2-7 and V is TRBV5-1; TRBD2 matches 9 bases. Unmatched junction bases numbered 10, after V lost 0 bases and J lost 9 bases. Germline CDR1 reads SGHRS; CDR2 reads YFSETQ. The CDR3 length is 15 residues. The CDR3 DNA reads TGCGCCAGCAGCTTGGTAGGTAGCGGGAGCGAGGGGCAGTACTTC. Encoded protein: CASSLVGSGSEGQYF.

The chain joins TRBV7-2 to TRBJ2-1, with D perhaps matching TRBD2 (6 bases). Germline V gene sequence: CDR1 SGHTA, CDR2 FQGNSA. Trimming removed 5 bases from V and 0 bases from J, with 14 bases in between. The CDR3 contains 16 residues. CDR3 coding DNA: TGTGCCAGCAGCATCTTAGGGAGGAGCTCCTACAATGAGCAGTTCTTC. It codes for CASSILGRSSYNEQFF.

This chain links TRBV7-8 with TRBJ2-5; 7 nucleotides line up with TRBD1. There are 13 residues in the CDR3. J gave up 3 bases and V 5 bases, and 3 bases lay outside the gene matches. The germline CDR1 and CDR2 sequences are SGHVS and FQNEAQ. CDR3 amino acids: CASSRGQKETQYF. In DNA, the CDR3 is TGTGCCAGCAGCCGGGGACAGAAAGAGACCCAGTACTTC.

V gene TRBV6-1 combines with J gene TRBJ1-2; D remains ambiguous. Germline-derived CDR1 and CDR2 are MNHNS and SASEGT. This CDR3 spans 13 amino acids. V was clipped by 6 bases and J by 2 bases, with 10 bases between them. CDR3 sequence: CASSVQENYGYTF. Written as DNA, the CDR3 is TGTGCCAGCAGCGTTCAGGAAAACTATGGCTACACCTTC.

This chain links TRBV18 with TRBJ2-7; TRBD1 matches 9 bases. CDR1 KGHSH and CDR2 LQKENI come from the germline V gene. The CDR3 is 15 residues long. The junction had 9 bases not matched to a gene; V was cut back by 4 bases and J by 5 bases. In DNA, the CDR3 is TGTGCCAGCTCACGAAAGGCGGGACAGGGCCACGAGCAGTACTTC. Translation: CASSRKAGQGHEQYF.